This is a list of T cell receptor beta chains from one sample in a study of cytomegalovirus exposure and HLA in healthy donors. TCRdb's copy holds only in-frame clones and misses some; the assay was immunoSEQ multiplex PCR. This table holds 250,000 to 300,000 clones, 84% found once. The sequenced material came from PBMCs. Receptor source: a woman aged 40-49 years in good health and CMV-seropositive. The CDR3 runs from the conserved cysteine through the conserved F or W. Each record gives: CDR3 protein, CDR3 DNA, clone size, V gene, J gene, D gene. D genes are given only for firm matches. Expanded clones are given a class, and other clones once, few, many or no size at all.

CDR3: CASRLGDTQYF
DNA: TGTGCCAGCAGGCTAGGAGATACGCAGTATTTT
size: NA
V: TRBV2
J: TRBJ2-3
D: NA

CDR3: CAWGDPGARPAQYF
DNA: TGTGCCTGGGGGGACCCGGGAGCACGTCCGGCCCAGTACTTC
size: NA
V: TRBV30
J: TRBJ2-5
D: NA

CDR3: CASSPGQPGADTQYF
DNA: TGTGCCAGCAGCCCGGGACAGCCTGGGGCAGATACGCAGTATTTT
size: NA
V: TRBV2
J: TRBJ2-3
D: TRBD1

CDR3: CATSRDPPGMASGNTIYF
DNA: TGTGCCACCAGCAGAGATCCCCCAGGGATGGCTTCTGGAAACACCATATATTTT
size: NA
V: TRBV15
J: TRBJ1-3
D: NA

CDR3: CASSPPGGDEQYF
DNA: TGCGCCAGCAGCCCCCCCGGCGGCGACGAGCAGTACTTC
size: NA
V: TRBV4-3
J: TRBJ2-7
D: NA

CDR3: CASSLVQETQYF
DNA: TGTGCCAGCAGCTTAGTACAAGAGACCCAGTACTTC
size: NA
V: TRBV7-6
J: TRBJ2-5
D: NA

CDR3: CAWSYGTAYNEQFF
DNA: TGTGCCTGGAGCTACGGGACAGCTTACAATGAGCAGTTCTTC
size: NA
V: TRBV30
J: TRBJ2-1
D: TRBD1

CDR3: CASSPQTGGTEAFF
DNA: TGTGCCAGCTCACCCCAGACAGGGGGCACTGAAGCTTTCTTT
size: once
V: TRBV18
J: TRBJ1-1
D: TRBD1

CDR3: CAWSAARTSGRGGQETQYF
DNA: TGTGCCTGGAGTGCTGCCCGGACTAGCGGGAGGGGGGGCCAAGAGACCCAGTACTTC
size: NA
V: TRBV30
J: TRBJ2-5
D: TRBD2

CDR3: CASRGDYYNEQFF
DNA: TGTGCCAGCCGGGGGGACTACTACAATGAGCAGTTCTTC
size: NA
V: TRBV28
J: TRBJ2-1
D: TRBD2

CDR3: CASSYSGETPYGYTF
DNA: TGTGCCAGCAGTTACTCCGGGGAGACCCCCTATGGCTACACCTTC
size: NA
V: TRBV6-5
J: TRBJ1-2
D: NA

CDR3: CASRNRGQGQPQHF
DNA: TGTGCCAGCAGGAACAGGGGGCAAGGACAGCCCCAGCATTTT
size: few
V: TRBV27
J: TRBJ1-5
D: TRBD1

CDR3: CASRGQGNQPQHF
DNA: TGTGCCAGCAGGGGGCAGGGCAATCAGCCCCAGCATTTT
size: NA
V: TRBV2
J: TRBJ1-5
D: NA

CDR3: CASSSPIDEQYF
DNA: TGTGCCAGCAGCTCCCCCATAGACGAGCAGTACTTC
size: few
V: TRBV7-9
J: TRBJ2-7
D: NA

CDR3: CASSLAPDRVNEQFF
DNA: TGCGCCAGCAGCTTGGCACCAGACAGGGTTAATGAGCAGTTCTTC
size: NA
V: TRBV5-1
J: TRBJ2-1
D: TRBD1

CDR3: CASSLVLNLSGNTIYF
DNA: TGTGCCAGCAGTTTGGTACTGAACCTCTCTGGAAACACCATATATTTT
size: NA
V: TRBV28
J: TRBJ1-3
D: NA

CDR3: CASSEETGLYEQYF
DNA: TGTGCCAGCAGTGAGGAGACAGGGCTCTACGAGCAGTACTTC
size: once
V: TRBV2
J: TRBJ2-7
D: TRBD1

CDR3: CASSRDSQSYEQYF
DNA: TGTGCCAGCTCACGGGACAGTCAATCCTACGAGCAGTACTTC
size: NA
V: TRBV18
J: TRBJ2-7
D: TRBD1

CDR3: CASSLQGMGGYTF
DNA: TGTGCCAGCAGTTTACAGGGTATGGGTGGCTACACCTTC
size: NA
V: TRBV6-5
J: TRBJ1-2
D: NA

CDR3: CASSSPRGDTEAFF
DNA: TGTGCCAGCAGCTCCCCTCGGGGAGACACTGAAGCTTTCTTT
size: once
V: TRBV7-2
J: TRBJ1-1
D: NA

CDR3: CASNHGGLSSYNSPLHF
DNA: TGTGCCAGCAACCACGGGGGACTTAGCTCCTATAATTCACCCCTCCACTTT
size: NA
V: TRBV5-4
J: TRBJ1-6
D: NA

CDR3: CASARSPTGELFF
DNA: TGTGCTAGTGCCCGTTCCCCCACCGGGGAGCTGTTTTTT
size: NA
V: TRBV12-5
J: TRBJ2-2
D: NA

CDR3: CASSPTGDPYEQYF
DNA: TGCGCCAGCAGCCCAACAGGGGACCCCTACGAGCAGTACTTC
size: NA
V: TRBV5-1
J: TRBJ2-7
D: TRBD1

CDR3: CASSLGTGSYNEQFF
DNA: TGTGCCAGCAGCTTGGGCACAGGTTCCTACAATGAGCAGTTCTTC
size: NA
V: TRBV7-3
J: TRBJ2-1
D: NA

CDR3: CASSFQGGVSREQFF
DNA: TGTGCCAGCAGCTTTCAAGGGGGAGTTTCCAGGGAGCAGTTCTTC
size: NA
V: TRBV28
J: TRBJ2-1
D: NA

CDR3: CASSRSTGGAYEQYF
DNA: TGTGCCAGCTCCCGATCGACGGGAGGGGCCTACGAGCAGTACTTC
size: few
V: TRBV18
J: TRBJ2-7
D: TRBD2

CDR3: CASMKASTNSYNEQFF
DNA: TGTGCCAGTATGAAGGCTAGCACTAACTCCTACAATGAGCAGTTCTTC
size: NA
V: TRBV19
J: TRBJ2-1
D: NA

CDR3: CAWSVSAGLRDEQYF
DNA: TGTGCCTGGAGTGTATCGGCGGGCCTGAGAGACGAGCAGTACTTC
size: NA
V: TRBV30
J: TRBJ2-7
D: NA

CDR3: CASSQDLTDRVSYEQYF
DNA: TGCGCCAGCAGCCAAGATTTAACGGACAGGGTATCCTACGAGCAGTACTTC
size: NA
V: TRBV4-3
J: TRBJ2-7
D: TRBD1

CDR3: CASSQLRGGRRYQETQYF
DNA: TGTGCCAGCAGCCAATTGAGGGGGGGGAGAAGGTACCAAGAGACCCAGTACTTC
size: NA
V: TRBV4-2
J: TRBJ2-5
D: NA

CDR3: CASSQDVRGEQYF
DNA: TGTGCCAGCAGCCAAGACGTCCGGGGGGAGCAGTACTTC
size: NA
V: TRBV4-2
J: TRBJ2-7
D: NA

CDR3: CASSLPLGGGYGYTF
DNA: TGTGCCAGCAGTCTACCTCTGGGGGGAGGCTATGGCTACACCTTC
size: NA
V: TRBV2
J: TRBJ1-2
D: NA

CDR3: CAISERGGKDYGYTF
DNA: TGTGCCATCAGTGAGAGAGGGGGCAAAGACTATGGCTACACCTTC
size: NA
V: TRBV10-3
J: TRBJ1-2
D: TRBD1

CDR3: CASRQENTGELFF
DNA: TGTGCCAGCAGGCAGGAGAACACCGGGGAGCTGTTTTTT
size: NA
V: TRBV2
J: TRBJ2-2
D: NA

CDR3: CASSPQGEGTGELFF
DNA: TGTGCCAGCAGCCCCCAGGGGGAAGGCACCGGGGAGCTGTTTTTT
size: NA
V: TRBV4-2
J: TRBJ2-2
D: TRBD1

CDR3: CASSLARLAESSGANVLTF
DNA: TGTGCCAGCAGCTTAGCGAGGCTAGCGGAAAGCTCTGGGGCCAACGTCCTGACTTTC
size: NA
V: TRBV7-9
J: TRBJ2-6
D: TRBD2

CDR3: CASRRDGYLSYEQYF
DNA: TGTGCCAGCAGAAGAGACGGGTACCTCTCCTACGAGCAGTACTTC
size: NA
V: TRBV27
J: TRBJ2-7
D: NA

CDR3: CASSLMSFNTGELFF
DNA: TGTGCCAGCAGCTTAATGTCATTTAACACCGGGGAGCTGTTTTTT
size: NA
V: TRBV7-3
J: TRBJ2-2
D: NA

CDR3: CASSEGQGFEKLFF
DNA: TGTGCCAGCAGTGAGGGACAGGGATTCGAAAAACTGTTTTTT
size: NA
V: TRBV2
J: TRBJ1-4
D: TRBD1

CDR3: CASSPGGRETQYF
DNA: TGTGCCAGCAGCCCCGGGGGTCGGGAGACCCAGTACTTC
size: NA
V: TRBV7-2
J: TRBJ2-5
D: NA

CDR3: CSVEVKRGNTEAFF
DNA: TGCAGCGTTGAAGTGAAGCGGGGGAACACTGAAGCTTTCTTT
size: NA
V: TRBV29-1
J: TRBJ1-1
D: NA

CDR3: CASSLTQAGNSPLHF
DNA: TGTGCCAGCAGTTTAACGCAGGCAGGGAATTCACCCCTCCACTTT
size: NA
V: TRBV28
J: TRBJ1-6
D: NA

CDR3: CASSLWGDGYGYTF
DNA: TGTGCCAGCAGCTTATGGGGGGACGGCTATGGCTACACCTTC
size: NA
V: TRBV7-3
J: TRBJ1-2
D: NA

CDR3: CASSLAPGQGAGGYTF
DNA: TGCGCCAGCAGCTTGGCTCCGGGACAGGGGGCGGGAGGCTACACCTTC
size: once
V: TRBV5-1
J: TRBJ1-2
D: TRBD1

CDR3: CASSPRTDPQHF
DNA: TGTGCCAGCAGCCCCCGGACAGACCCCCAGCATTTT
size: NA
V: TRBV28
J: TRBJ1-5
D: NA

CDR3: CASRPRDRSDTPRTYNEQFF
DNA: TGTGCCAGTAGGCCGCGGGACAGGTCGGACACTCCCCGGACCTACAATGAGCAGTTCTTC
size: NA
V: TRBV19
J: TRBJ2-1
D: TRBD1

CDR3: CASNGGREAETQYF
DNA: TGTGCCAGCAACGGCGGCCGAGAAGCGGAGACCCAGTACTTC
size: NA
V: TRBV9
J: TRBJ2-5
D: NA

CDR3: CASVEGAGTGELFF
DNA: TGTGCCAGTGTGGAGGGAGCTGGCACCGGGGAGCTGTTTTTT
size: NA
V: TRBV28
J: TRBJ2-2
D: NA

CDR3: CASKGDRAYQETQYF
DNA: TGTGCCAGCAAAGGGGACAGGGCGTACCAAGAGACCCAGTACTTC
size: NA
V: TRBV2
J: TRBJ2-5
D: TRBD1

CDR3: CSVVIGQGYEQYF
DNA: TGCAGCGTTGTAATCGGACAGGGGTACGAGCAGTACTTC
size: NA
V: TRBV29-1
J: TRBJ2-7
D: TRBD1

CDR3: CASSMHTGDGYTF
DNA: TGTGCCAGCTCAATGCACACAGGGGATGGCTACACCTTC
size: NA
V: TRBV27
J: TRBJ1-2
D: TRBD1